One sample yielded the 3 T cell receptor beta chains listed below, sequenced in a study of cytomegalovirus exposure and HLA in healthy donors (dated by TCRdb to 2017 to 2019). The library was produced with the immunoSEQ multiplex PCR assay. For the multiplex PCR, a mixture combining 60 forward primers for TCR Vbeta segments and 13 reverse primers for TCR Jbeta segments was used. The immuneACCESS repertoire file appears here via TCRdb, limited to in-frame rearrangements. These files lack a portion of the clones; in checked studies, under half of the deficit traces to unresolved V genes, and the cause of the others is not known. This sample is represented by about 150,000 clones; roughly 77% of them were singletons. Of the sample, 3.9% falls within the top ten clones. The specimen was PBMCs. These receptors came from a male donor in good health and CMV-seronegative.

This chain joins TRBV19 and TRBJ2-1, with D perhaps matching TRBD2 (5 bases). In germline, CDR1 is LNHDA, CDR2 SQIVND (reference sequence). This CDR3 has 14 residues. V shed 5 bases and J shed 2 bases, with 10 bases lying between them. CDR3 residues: CASSPAGAYNEQFF. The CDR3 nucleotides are TGTGCCAGTAGTCCTGCCGGGGCCTACAATGAGCAGTTCTTC. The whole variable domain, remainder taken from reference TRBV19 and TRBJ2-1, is DGGITQSPKYLFRKEGQNVTLSCEQNLNHDAMYWYRQDPGQGLRLIYYSQIVNDFQKGDIAEGYSVSREKKESFPLTVTSAQKNPTAFYLCASSPAGAYNEQFFGPGTRLTVL.

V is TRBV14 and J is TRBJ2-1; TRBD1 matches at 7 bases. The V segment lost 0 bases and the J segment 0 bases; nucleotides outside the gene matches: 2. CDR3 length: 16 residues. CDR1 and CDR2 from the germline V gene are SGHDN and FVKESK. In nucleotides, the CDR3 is TGTGCCAGCAGCCAAGACAGGGGGAGCTCCTACAATGAGCAGTTCTTC. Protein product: CASSQDRGSSYNEQFF.

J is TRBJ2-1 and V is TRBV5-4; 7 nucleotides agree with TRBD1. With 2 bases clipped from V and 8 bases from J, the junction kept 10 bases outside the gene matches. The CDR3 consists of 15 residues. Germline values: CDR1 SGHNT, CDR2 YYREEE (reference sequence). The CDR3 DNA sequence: TGTGCCAGCAGCTTTTCACAGGGGCAGGTCCATGAGCAGTTCTTC. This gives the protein CASSFSQGQVHEQFF.